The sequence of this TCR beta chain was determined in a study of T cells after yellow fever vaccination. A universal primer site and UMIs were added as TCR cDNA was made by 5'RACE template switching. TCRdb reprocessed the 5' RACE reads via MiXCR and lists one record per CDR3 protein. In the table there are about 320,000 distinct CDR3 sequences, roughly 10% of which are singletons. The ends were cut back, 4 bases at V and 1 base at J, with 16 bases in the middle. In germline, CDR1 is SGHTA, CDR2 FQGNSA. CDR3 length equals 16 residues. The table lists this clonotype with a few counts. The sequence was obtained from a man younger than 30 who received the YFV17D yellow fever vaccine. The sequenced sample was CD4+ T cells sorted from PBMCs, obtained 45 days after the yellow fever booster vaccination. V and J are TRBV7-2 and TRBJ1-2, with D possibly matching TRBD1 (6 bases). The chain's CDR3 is CASSWGAGNLNYGYTF. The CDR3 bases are TGTGCCAGCAGCTGGGGGGCGGGGAACCTTAACTATGGCTACACCTTC.